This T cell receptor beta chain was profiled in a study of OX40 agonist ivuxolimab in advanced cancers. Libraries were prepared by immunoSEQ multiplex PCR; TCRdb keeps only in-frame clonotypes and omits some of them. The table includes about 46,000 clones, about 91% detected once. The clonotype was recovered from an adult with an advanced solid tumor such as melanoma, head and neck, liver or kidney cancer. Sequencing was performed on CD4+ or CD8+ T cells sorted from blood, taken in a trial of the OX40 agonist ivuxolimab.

The CDR3: CASRGSTGGTEAFF. The DNA for the CDR3 is TGTGCCAGCAGAGGCTCGACAGGGGGCACTGAAGCTTTCTTT. The chain couples TRBV28 to TRBJ1-1; TRBD1 aligns across 9 bases. The CDR3 totals 14 residues. Germline CDR1 and CDR2: MDHEN and SYDVKM. Trimming took 6 bases from V and 4 from J; bases not matched to a gene: 6.